This T cell receptor beta chain originates from a study of T cell responses to AZD1222 COVID-19 vaccine. Profiled with immunoSEQ multiplex PCR; TCRdb holds only in-frame clones, not every one. The sample holds approximately 200,000 clones, about nine tenths seen once. This TCR was sampled from an adult who received the AZD1222 COVID-19 vaccine. The source was peripheral blood, collected 28 days after the second AZD1222 dose.

CDR3: CASREGLQNSPLHF. CDR3 sequence (DNA): TGTGCCAGCAGGGAGGGGCTGCAGAATTCACCCCTCCACTTT. The chain carries TRBV2 and TRBJ1-6, with a possible D match to TRBD1 (5 bases). In germline, CDR1 is SNHLY, CDR2 FYNNEI. Trimming cost V 6 bases and J 7 bases, with 13 bases left between them. The CDR3 is 14 residues long.